The entry below describes one T cell receptor (beta chain). The entry originates in a study of blood T cell repertoires in COVID-19. For the study at large: Spain, Italy and the United States supplied samples that represented acute and convalescent COVID-19. In each case, the material was cDNA or gDNA derived from T cells, B-cell-depleted T cells, or PBMCs.

Study processing details: Reference gene primers were amplified, and this amplification served to estimate nucleated cell counts. Sequencing used immunoSEQ multiplex PCR; TCRdb keeps in-frame clones, though not all of them. That table gives V, J and clone size, and the DNA gave D and trimming. The table shows some 42,000 clones, with 70% to 90% occurring only once. Per germline, CDR1 SGHVS and CDR2 FQNEAQ. The CDR3 is 15 residues long. J lost 4 bases, V lost 1 base, and 4 bases had no gene match. This rearrangement joins TRBV7-8 to TRBJ2-1; 7 bases are a match to TRBD2. Sequencing was done on a sample of peripheral blood. The receptor was isolated from a man aged 50-60 years with active COVID-19. The CDR3 sequence: CASSLGSSGYNEQFF. The CDR3 region has the DNA TGTGCCAGCAGCTTAGGGTCTAGCGGATACAATGAGCAGTTCTTC.